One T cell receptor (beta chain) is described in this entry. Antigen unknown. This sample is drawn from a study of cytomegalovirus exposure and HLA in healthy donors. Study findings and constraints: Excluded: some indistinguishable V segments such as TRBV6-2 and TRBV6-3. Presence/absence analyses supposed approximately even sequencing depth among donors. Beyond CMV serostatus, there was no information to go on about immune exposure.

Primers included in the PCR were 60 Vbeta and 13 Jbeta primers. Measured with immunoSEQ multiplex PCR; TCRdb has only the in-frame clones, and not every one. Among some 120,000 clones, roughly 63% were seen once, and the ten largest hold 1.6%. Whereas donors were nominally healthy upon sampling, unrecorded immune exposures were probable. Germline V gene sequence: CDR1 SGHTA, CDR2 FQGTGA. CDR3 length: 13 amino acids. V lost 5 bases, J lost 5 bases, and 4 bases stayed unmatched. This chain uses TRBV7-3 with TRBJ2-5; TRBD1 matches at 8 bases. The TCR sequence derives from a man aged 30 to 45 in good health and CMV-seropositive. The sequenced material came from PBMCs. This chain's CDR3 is CASSPDRAETQYF. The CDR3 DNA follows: TGTGCCAGCAGCCCGGACAGGGCGGAGACCCAGTACTTC. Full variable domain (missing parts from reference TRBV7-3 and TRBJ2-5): GAGVSQTPSNKVTEKGKYVELRCDPISGHTALYWYRQSLGQGPEFLIYFQGTGAADDSGLPNDRFFAVRPEGSVSTLKIQRTERGDSAVYLCASSPDRAETQYFGPGTRLLVL.